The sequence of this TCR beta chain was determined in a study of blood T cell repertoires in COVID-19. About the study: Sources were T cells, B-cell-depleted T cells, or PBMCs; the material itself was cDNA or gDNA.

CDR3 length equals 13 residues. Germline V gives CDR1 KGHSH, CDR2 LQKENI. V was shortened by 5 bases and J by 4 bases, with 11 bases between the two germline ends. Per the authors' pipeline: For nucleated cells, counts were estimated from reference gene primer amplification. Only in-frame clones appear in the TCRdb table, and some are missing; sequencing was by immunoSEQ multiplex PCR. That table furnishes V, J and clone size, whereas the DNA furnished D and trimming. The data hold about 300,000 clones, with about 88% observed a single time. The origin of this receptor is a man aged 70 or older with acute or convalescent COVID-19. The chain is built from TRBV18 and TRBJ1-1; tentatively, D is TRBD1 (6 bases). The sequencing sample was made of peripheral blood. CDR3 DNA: TGTGCCAGCTCAACCAACAGGGCCACTGAAGCTTTCTTT. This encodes CASSTNRATEAFF. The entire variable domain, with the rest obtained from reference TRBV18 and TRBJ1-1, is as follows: NAGVMQNPRHLVRRRGQEARLRCSPMKGHSHVYWYRQLPEEGLKFMVYLQKENIIDESGMPKERFSAEFPKEGPSILRIQQVVRGDSAAYFCASSTNRATEAFFGQGTRLTVV.